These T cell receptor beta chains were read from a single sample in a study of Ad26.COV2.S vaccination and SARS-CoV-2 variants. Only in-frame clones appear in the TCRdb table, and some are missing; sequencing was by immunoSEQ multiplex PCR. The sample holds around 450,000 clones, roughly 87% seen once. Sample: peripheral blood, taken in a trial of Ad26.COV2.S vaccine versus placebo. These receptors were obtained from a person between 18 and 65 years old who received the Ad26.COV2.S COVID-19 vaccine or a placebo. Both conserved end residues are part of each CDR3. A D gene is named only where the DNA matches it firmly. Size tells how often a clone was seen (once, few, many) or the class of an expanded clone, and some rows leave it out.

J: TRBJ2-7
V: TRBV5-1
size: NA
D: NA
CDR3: CASSAAREVPYEQYF
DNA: TGCGCCAGCAGCGCCGCCAGGGAGGTCCCTTACGAGCAGTACTTC

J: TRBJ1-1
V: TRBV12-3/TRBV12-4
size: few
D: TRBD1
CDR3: CASTPRTGRAFF
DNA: TGTGCCAGCACCCCAAGGACAGGGCGAGCTTTCTTT

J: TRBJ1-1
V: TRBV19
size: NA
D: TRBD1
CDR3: CASSVGQKNTEAFF
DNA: TGTGCCAGTAGTGTGGGACAGAAAAACACTGAAGCTTTCTTT

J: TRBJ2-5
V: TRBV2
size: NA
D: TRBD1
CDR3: CASSEGTGKETQYF
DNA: TGTGCCAGCAGTGAAGGGACAGGGAAAGAGACCCAGTACTTC

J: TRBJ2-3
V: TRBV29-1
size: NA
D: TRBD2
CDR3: CSVWTRSKDTQYF
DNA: TGCAGCGTTTGGACTAGGAGTAAAGATACGCAGTATTTT

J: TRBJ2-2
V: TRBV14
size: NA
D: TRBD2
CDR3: CASSPLLAGKSTGELFF
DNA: TGTGCCAGCAGCCCTTTACTAGCGGGCAAATCCACCGGGGAGCTGTTTTTT

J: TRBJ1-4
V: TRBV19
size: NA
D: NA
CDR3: CASSIRLHEKLFF
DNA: TGTGCCAGTAGTATTCGGCTGCATGAAAAACTGTTTTTT

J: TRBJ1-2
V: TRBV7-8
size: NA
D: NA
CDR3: CALGNGYGYTF
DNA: TGTGCCCTCGGGAACGGTTATGGCTACACCTTC

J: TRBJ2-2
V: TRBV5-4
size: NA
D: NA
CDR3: CASSLESPGELFF
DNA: TGTGCCAGCAGCTTGGAATCCCCCGGGGAGCTGTTTTTT

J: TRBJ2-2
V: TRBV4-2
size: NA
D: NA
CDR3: CASSQRIPTGELFF
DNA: TGTGCCAGCAGCCAAAGGATTCCCACCGGGGAGCTGTTTTTT

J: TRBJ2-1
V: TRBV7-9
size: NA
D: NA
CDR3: CASSLSLQVGQNEQFF
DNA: TGTGCCAGCAGCTTATCGCTCCAGGTAGGCCAAAATGAGCAGTTCTTC

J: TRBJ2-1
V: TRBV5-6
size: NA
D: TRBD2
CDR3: CASSLLSGGENEQFF
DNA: TGTGCCAGCAGCCTGCTTAGCGGGGGGGAAAATGAGCAGTTCTTC

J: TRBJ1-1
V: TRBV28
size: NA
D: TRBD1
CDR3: CASSLLTGGNTEAFF
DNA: TGTGCCAGCAGTCTGTTGACAGGGGGGAACACTGAAGCTTTCTTT

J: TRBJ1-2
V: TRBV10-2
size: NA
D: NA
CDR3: CASTPVSGLYGYTF
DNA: TGCGCCAGCACCCCGGTTTCAGGCCTCTATGGCTACACCTTC

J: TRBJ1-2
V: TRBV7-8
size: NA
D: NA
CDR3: CASSPGGLNYGYTF
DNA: TGTGCCAGCAGCCCCGGGGGCCTAAACTATGGCTACACCTTC

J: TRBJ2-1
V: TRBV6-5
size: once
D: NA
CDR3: CASSRQFSSYNEQFF
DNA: TGTGCCAGCAGTAGACAGTTTAGCTCCTACAATGAGCAGTTCTTC